Following are 29 T cell receptor beta chains from one sample sequenced in a study of T cells after posttransplantation cyclophosphamide. Repertoires were generated with immunoSEQ multiplex PCR, while TCRdb's copy carries only in-frame clones and drops some. The sample yields about 47,000 clones, about 91% seen once. Sequences were obtained from PBMCs. All receptors derive from a woman aged 45-65 years in good health and a related stem cell transplant donor.

V gene TRBV6-1 combines with J gene TRBJ1-1; a possible D gene is TRBD1 (6 bases). There are 14 residues in the CDR3. The germline gives CDR1 MNHNS, CDR2 SASEGT. V lost 6 bases, J lost 1 base, and 12 bases lay in between. For the CDR3, the DNA is TGTGCCAGCAGGATACAGGGTTCGAACACTGAAGCTTTCTTT. It translates to CASRIQGSNTEAFF.

In regard to this clone: The junction and the germline gene differ at one end; a read error may be behind it. The same CDR3 is also encoded by other DNA sequences in this sample. V gene TRBV15 combines with J gene TRBJ1-6, with TRBD1 matching 8 bases. Germline loops: CDR1 LNHNV, CDR2 YYDKDF (reference sequence). The CDR3 is made up of 14 amino acids. In DNA, the CDR3 is TGTGCCGCCCGCGGCCCAGGGGGCAATTCCCCCCTCCACTTT. Protein product: CAARGPGGNSPLHF.

CDR3 protein: CASSLGGGRDTQYF. The DNA for the CDR3 is TGTGCCAGCAGCTTGGGGGGAGGGCGGGATACGCAGTATTTT. This sequence joins TRBV7-3 and TRBJ2-3, with 7 bases lining up with TRBD2. This CDR3 spans 14 amino acids. Trimming at V came to 3 bases and at J to 6 bases, leaving 6 bases not matched to a gene. Per germline, CDR1 SGHTA and CDR2 FQGTGA.

This clone was found once. V and J are TRBV5-6 and TRBJ2-1; 7 bases match TRBD1. Germline CDR1 reads SGHDT; CDR2 reads YYEEEE. Losses at the gene ends were 7 bases for V and 4 bases for J; bases not matched to a gene: 8. This CDR3 is 14 amino acids long. Here the CDR3 reads CASLGQAWYNEQFF. Written as DNA, the CDR3 is TGTGCCAGCCTAGGACAGGCTTGGTACAATGAGCAGTTCTTC.

V and J are TRBV4-1 and TRBJ2-7; D possibly corresponds to TRBD2 (5 bases). V was clipped by 0 bases and J by 0 bases, with 12 bases between them. Germline values: CDR1 MGHRA, CDR2 YSYEKL. There are 16 residues in the CDR3. CDR3 sequence: CASSQDPLGSSYEQYF. For the CDR3, the DNA is TGCGCCAGCAGCCAAGATCCACTAGGGAGCTCCTACGAGCAGTACTTC.

V is TRBV27 and J is TRBJ1-2; 10 positions agree with TRBD1. Germline V gene sequence: CDR1 MNHEY, CDR2 SMNVEV (reference sequence). The CDR3 loop spans 14 amino acids. The V segment lost 4 bases and the J segment 4 bases; nucleotides outside the gene matches: 3. CDR3 amino acids: CASSSGQGIYGYTF. As DNA, the CDR3 is TGTGCCAGCAGTTCGGGACAGGGGATCTATGGCTACACCTTC.

The chain links TRBV6-1 to TRBJ2-1; no firm D call. This CDR3 region has 10 residues. The ends were cut back, 3 bases at V and 11 bases at J, with 5 bases in the middle. The germline V gene encodes CDR1 MNHNS and CDR2 SASEGT. The CDR3 sequence: CASSETQQFF. DNA of the CDR3: TGTGCCAGCAGTGAGACTCAGCAGTTCTTC.

V and J are TRBV19 and TRBJ2-7; tentatively, D is TRBD1 (5 bases). Germline V CDR1 and CDR2: LNHDA, SQIVND (reference sequence). The CDR3 has 14 amino acids. V was trimmed by 5 bases and J by 7 bases, leaving 18 bases between them. The CDR3, as DNA: TGTGCCAGTAGTGAGTCGAGCTGGACACGGGAGCAGTACTTC. Residues: CASSESSWTREQYF.

V and J are TRBV27 and TRBJ2-7, with TRBD1 identical over 11 bases. CDR1 is MNHEY, CDR2 SMNVEV, per germline (reference sequence). The CDR3 loop spans 15 amino acids. J lost 2 bases, V lost 6 bases, and 6 bases had no gene match. CDR3: CASSHGQGAAYEQYF. Written as DNA, the CDR3 is TGTGCCAGCAGCCACGGACAGGGGGCGGCCTACGAGCAGTACTTC.

The genes are TRBV6-1 and TRBJ1-2, with 8 bases that match TRBD1. Germline V lookup: CDR1 MNHNS, CDR2 SASEGT. The ends lost 1 base at V and 6 bases at J; junction bases unmatched: 7. CDR3 length: 15 amino acids. Here the CDR3 DNA reads TGTGCCAGCAGTGAAGTAGCAGGGGGCACAGATGGCTACACCTTC. It yields the protein CASSEVAGGTDGYTF.

The rearrangement links TRBV5-4 to TRBJ1-2; D may be TRBD1 (5 bases). Germline values: CDR1 SGHNT, CDR2 YYREEE (reference sequence). V gave up 4 bases and J gave up 1 base, with 14 bases separating them. The CDR3 has 15 amino acids. As DNA, the CDR3 is TGTGCCAGCAGCCCACAGGTTGGGCTTAACTATGGCTACACCTTC. Its protein is CASSPQVGLNYGYTF.

The V gene is TRBV2, the J gene TRBJ2-7; 14 positions match TRBD2. The CDR3 sequence is 13 residues long. Germline CDR1 SNHLY, CDR2 FYNNEI. V lost 9 bases and J lost 6; bases outside the gene matches: 4. The CDR3 sequence: CARKGLAGVEQYF. CDR3 nucleotides: TGTGCCAGGAAGGGACTAGCGGGAGTCGAGCAGTACTTC.

The V gene is TRBV6-5, the J gene TRBJ2-5; no definite D call. V lost 0 bases and J 5 bases, leaving 13 bases between the germline ends. The CDR3 length is 15 residues. Germline V gives CDR1 MNHEY, CDR2 SVGAGI. The CDR3 reads CASSYSSPRWETQYF. The DNA of the CDR3 is TGTGCCAGCAGTTACTCGAGTCCGAGGTGGGAGACCCAGTACTTC.

The V call is TRBV2, the J call TRBJ2-5; D is uncertain. CDR3 length: 14 residues. V was cut by 2 bases and J by 1 base, with 8 bases left in between. From germline, CDR1 is SNHLY and CDR2 FYNNEI. The CDR3 sequence is CASSETGLQETQYF. The DNA of the CDR3 is TGTGCCAGCAGTGAAACTGGGCTCCAAGAGACCCAGTACTTC.

V is TRBV29-1 and J is TRBJ1-2; tentative D call: TRBD1 (5 bases). The CDR3 consists of 15 residues. V was shortened by 2 bases and J by 5 bases, with 18 bases between the two germline ends. Germline loops: CDR1 SQVTM, CDR2 ANQGSEA. The CDR3 DNA reads TGCAGCGTTGAAACAGCGGGACGGTGGACGTATGGCTACACCTTC. Translated: CSVETAGRWTYGYTF.

V usage is TRBV7-2 and J usage is TRBJ2-7; a weak D match, TRBD2 (5 bases). Germline V lookup: CDR1 SGHTA, CDR2 FQGNSA. Trimming cost V 7 bases and J 3 bases, with 7 bases left between them. There are 11 residues in the CDR3. CDR3 sequence: CASTDYYEQYF. The CDR3 DNA follows: TGTGCCAGCACCGACTACTACGAGCAGTACTTC.

The chain couples TRBV19 to TRBJ1-4; 8 bases fit TRBD1. The CDR3 sequence is 15 residues long. The germline V gene has CDR1 LNHDA and CDR2 SQIVND (reference sequence). The V segment lost 5 bases and the J segment 3 bases; nucleotides outside the gene matches: 5. The DNA of the CDR3 is TGTGCCAGTAGTCCCGGACAGGGACCTAATGAAAAACTGTTTTTT. Amino acids: CASSPGQGPNEKLFF.

This clone was seen once. This chain links TRBV7-9 with TRBJ2-1; possibly TRBD2 for D (6 bases). The V and J ends lost 5 bases and 8 bases respectively, with 10 bases between them. The CDR3 loop spans 12 amino acids. Per the germline V gene, CDR1 is SEHNR and CDR2 is FQNEAQ (reference sequence). In DNA, the CDR3 is TGTGCCAGCAGCCCCCCGGGGGATGAGCAGTTCTTC. This sequence encodes CASSPPGDEQFF. The full variable domain, with the rest looked up from reference TRBV7-9 and TRBJ2-1, is DTGVSQNPRHKITKRGQNVTFRCDPISEHNRLYWYRQTLGQGPEFLTYFQNEAQLEKSRLLSDRFSAERPKGSFSTLEIQRTEQGDSAMYLCASSPPGDEQFFGPGTRLTVL.

This clone appeared a single time. CDR3 sequence reads: CATRGDSNQPQHF. In DNA, the CDR3 is TGTGCCACCAGAGGAGATAGCAATCAGCCCCAGCATTTT. This chain joins TRBV15 and TRBJ1-5; D gene ambiguous. The CDR3 is 13 residues long. In germline, CDR1 is LNHNV, CDR2 YYDKDF (reference sequence). Trimming took off 6 bases at V and 0 bases at J, with 6 bases between the two ends.

CDR3 bases: TGTGCCAGTAGTATGGGCCAGGGCTCTGGGGCCAACGTCCTGACTTTC. Amino acids: CASSMGQGSGANVLTF. V and J are TRBV19 and TRBJ2-6; D perhaps matches TRBD1 (5 bases). CDR1 is LNHDA, CDR2 SQIVND, per germline (reference sequence). Trimming took 3 bases from V and 0 from J, leaving 9 bases between them. There are 16 residues in the CDR3.

V and J are TRBV9 and TRBJ1-5; 9 positions agree with TRBD1. CDR3 size: 15 residues. The J segment lost 6 bases and the V segment lost 3 bases, leaving 7 bases of the junction unmatched. Germline CDR1 and CDR2: SGDLS and YYNGEE. The CDR3 nucleotides read TGTGCCAGCAGCGCGACACAGGGGGCCGGTCAGCCCCAGCATTTT. Its translation is CASSATQGAGQPQHF.

The chain has TRBV27 and TRBJ2-7; unclear D gene. The CDR3 extends over 14 amino acids. V lost 1 base to trimming and J lost 2 bases, with 9 bases between them. The germline CDR1 and CDR2 sequences are MNHEY and SMNVEV (reference sequence). The CDR3: CASSLLALPYEQYF. DNA for the CDR3: TGTGCCAGCAGTTTATTAGCCCTCCCCTACGAGCAGTACTTC.

The V call is TRBV7-9, the J call TRBJ1-1; 11 bases agree with TRBD1. The CDR3 length is 16 residues. With V trimmed by 4 bases and J by 5 bases, 9 bases remained unmatched. In germline, CDR1 is SEHNR, CDR2 FQNEAQ (reference sequence). The DNA for the CDR3 is TGTGCCAGCAGCTCGGGACAGGGGGGAACGTGGACTGAAGCTTTCTTT. Translating gives CASSSGQGGTWTEAFF.

The CDR3 region is CASSRTGLNEKLFF. CDR3 DNA: TGCGCCAGCAGCCGGACAGGACTAAATGAAAAACTGTTTTTT. The rearrangement joins TRBV4-1 to TRBJ1-4; 7 bases agree with TRBD1. The CDR3 is 14 residues long. The V gene's germline CDR1 is MGHRA and CDR2 YSYEKL. J lost 5 bases, V lost 4 bases, and 4 bases had no gene match.

This chain connects TRBV7-2 to TRBJ2-2; possibly TRBD2 for D (6 bases). The CDR3 consists of 13 residues. Germline assignment: CDR1 SGHTA and CDR2 FQGNSA. Trimming stripped 5 bases from V and 5 bases from J, with 9 bases between. The CDR3 sequence: CASSGAGTGELFF. The CDR3 DNA reads as TGTGCCAGCAGCGGGGCGGGGACCGGGGAGCTGTTTTTT.

V is TRBV25-1 and J is TRBJ1-2, with TRBD1 matching 8 bases. J was trimmed by 6 bases and V by 1 base; bases with no gene match: 10. The CDR3 contains 16 residues. Germline values: CDR1 MGHDK, CDR2 SYGVNS. CDR3 coding DNA: TGTGCCAGCAGTGAATTGACGACAGGGGTTGAGGATGGCTACACCTTC. It yields the protein CASSELTTGVEDGYTF.

V usage is TRBV6-5 and J usage is TRBJ1-2; no clear D. There are 12 residues in the CDR3. Germline CDR1 and CDR2: MNHEY and SVGAGI. With 6 bases removed from V and 3 bases from J, the gap between germline ends came to 8 bases. CDR3 sequence: CASRQQDYGYTF. For the CDR3, the DNA is TGTGCCAGCAGACAGCAGGACTATGGCTACACCTTC.

The genes are TRBV14 and TRBJ1-1, with TRBD1 as a possible D gene (6 bases). V gave up 4 bases and J gave up 4 bases, with 10 bases separating them. The CDR3 is made up of 13 amino acids. Per the germline V gene, CDR1 is SGHDN and CDR2 is FVKESK. CDR3: CASSPRTATEAFF. The CDR3 DNA follows: TGTGCCAGCAGCCCTCGGACAGCCACTGAAGCTTTCTTT.

The chain links TRBV14 to TRBJ2-7, with 10 bases lining up with TRBD1. The V segment lost 5 bases and the J segment 7 bases; nucleotides outside the gene matches: 5. Germline CDR1 and CDR2: SGHDN and FVKESK. This CDR3 is 13 amino acids long. CDR3 residues: CASSSGQGREQYF. The CDR3, as DNA: TGTGCCAGCAGCTCGGGACAGGGGAGGGAGCAGTACTTC. Combining the CDR3 with reference TRBV14 and TRBJ2-7 gives the whole variable domain EAGVTQFPSHSVIEKGQTVTLRCDPISGHDNLYWYRRVMGKEIKFLLHFVKESKQDESGMPNNRFLAERTGGTYSTLKVQPAELEDSGVYFCASSSGQGREQYFGPGTRLTVT.